The 26 T cell receptor beta chains given below trace back to one sample, sequenced in a study of identical twins. TCRdb recomputed calls from the 5' RACE reads with MiXCR, one row per CDR3 protein. Of 210,000 or so distinct CDR3 sequences in the sample, around 8.1% were seen once. The sample was also linked to a second study, of yellow fever vaccine responses in identical twins.

Sequencing was carried out using memory (CD45RO+) T cells sorted from blood. These TCRs come from a woman between 18 and 29 years old in good health.

This clonotype has only a few counts. The chain has TRBV3-1 and TRBJ1-1, with D unresolved. Deletions cut 1 base from V and 8 bases from J, with 5 bases between. This CDR3 is built from 11 residues. Germline CDR1 is LGHDT and CDR2 is YNNKEL (reference sequence). CDR3 sequence reads: CASSQGGEAFF. Here the CDR3 DNA reads TGTGCCAGCAGCCAAGGAGGGGAAGCTTTCTTT.

This clonotype was observed many times. The chain has TRBV7-3 and TRBJ2-1; no clear D. In germline, CDR1 is SGHTA, CDR2 FQGTGA. The V end lost 2 bases, the J end lost 3 bases, and 5 bases lay between the germline ends. The CDR3 is made up of 13 amino acids. The CDR3 protein is CASSLGDYNEQFF. DNA for the CDR3: TGTGCCAGCAGCTTAGGAGACTACAATGAGCAGTTCTTC.

The V call is TRBV24-1, the J call TRBJ2-5; 11 nucleotides agree with TRBD1. Germline CDR1 KGHDR, CDR2 SFDVKD. The CDR3 totals 17 residues. The V segment lost 4 bases and the J segment 3 bases; nucleotides outside the gene matches: 9. The CDR3 spells CATSELGQGESKETQYF. The CDR3 coding sequence is TGTGCCACCAGTGAACTGGGACAGGGGGAATCCAAAGAGACCCAGTACTTC.

For this clonotype: At one boundary the junction diverges from the germline segment, which might be a read error. This chain uses TRBV7-8 with TRBJ2-1; 12 bases are a match to TRBD2. There are 20 residues in the CDR3. The germline V gene encodes CDR1 SGHVS and CDR2 FQNEAQ. The CDR3 DNA is TGTGCCAGCAGCATAGCAGGGGCCGTTACCGGGACTAGCGGGTCGAATGAGCAGTTCTTC. Translating gives CASSIAGAVTGTSGSNEQFF.

This clonotype was observed many times. V gene TRBV5-1 combines with J gene TRBJ2-7, with D hard to call. The germline V and J ends were trimmed by 1 base and 6 bases, with 14 bases remaining between them. This CDR3 has 14 amino acids. CDR1 is SGHRS and CDR2 is YFSETQ in the germline V gene. In DNA form, the CDR3 reads TGCGCCAGCAGCTTGTCCCAGGTCTCCCTCGAGCAGTACTTC. Protein sequence: CASSLSQVSLEQYF.

This clonotype appeared many times. The rearrangement links TRBV10-2 to TRBJ2-7; 9 bases agree with TRBD1. CDR1 and CDR2 from the germline V gene are WSHSY and SAAADI. The trim removed 10 bases at V and 0 bases at J, leaving 10 bases unmatched. This CDR3 is built from 15 residues. In nucleotides, the CDR3 is TGCGCCACCCACCCGAGGGACAGGGCCTCCTACGAGCAGTACTTC. Protein sequence: CATHPRDRASYEQYF.

This clonotype has a count of ten or more. CDR3 sequence: CASSLVGGPGDTQYF. The CDR3 bases are TGTGCCAGCAGCTTAGTGGGAGGGCCAGGAGATACGCAGTATTTT. The gene calls are TRBV7-2 and TRBJ2-3; 7 nucleotides align to TRBD2. The CDR3 is made up of 15 amino acids. V shed 1 base and J 5 bases; nucleotides not matched to a gene: 6. Germline CDR1 and CDR2: SGHTA and FQGNSA.

This clonotype occurred a few times. The chain couples TRBV5-1 to TRBJ2-7; possible D gene TRBD2, 6 bases. Germline V lookup: CDR1 SGHRS, CDR2 YFSETQ. The ends were cut back, 4 bases at V and 1 base at J, with 15 bases in the middle. The CDR3 consists of 15 residues. This CDR3 reads CASSGGTYISYEQYF. Here the CDR3 DNA reads TGCGCCAGCAGCGGCGGGACCTACATTTCCTACGAGCAGTACTTC.

This clonotype was seen at least ten times. V and J are TRBV7-2 and TRBJ2-1; 9 nucleotides align to TRBD2. Per germline, CDR1 SGHTA and CDR2 FQGNSA. This CDR3 has 15 amino acids. V lost 2 bases, J lost 8 bases, and 7 bases stayed unmatched. This chain's CDR3 is CASSLLGGRVDEQFF. The CDR3 DNA reads TGTGCCAGCAGCTTACTCGGCGGGAGGGTCGATGAGCAGTTCTTC. The full variable domain, its missing parts supplied by reference TRBV7-2 and TRBJ2-1, is GAGVSQSPSNKVTEKGKDVELRCDPISGHTALYWYRQSLGQGLEFLIYFQGNSAPDKSGLPSDRFSAERTGGSVSTLTIQRTQQEDSAVYLCASSLLGGRVDEQFFGPGTRLTVL.

The V gene is TRBV2, the J gene TRBJ2-2; D unclear. The CDR3 has 13 residues. Germline V gene data show CDR1 as SNHLY and CDR2 as FYNNEI. V lost 1 base to trimming and J lost 1 base, with 1 base between them. CDR3: CASSEENTGELFF. DNA of the CDR3: TGTGCCAGCAGTGAAGAGAACACCGGGGAGCTGTTTTTT.

This clonotype appeared many times. The J gene is TRBJ1-4, the V gene TRBV4-3; 7 bases match TRBD1. Trimming took 3 bases from V and 6 from J; bases not matched to a gene: 4. CDR1 and CDR2 (germline): LGHNA, YSLEER. The CDR3 is made up of 14 amino acids. The CDR3 sequence: CASSQDGQDEKLFF. CDR3 nucleotide sequence: TGCGCCAGCAGCCAGGACGGACAGGATGAAAAACTGTTTTTT.

This clonotype was observed a handful of times. The rearrangement uses TRBV28 and TRBJ1-5, with a weak D call TRBD1 (5 bases). Per germline, CDR1 MDHEN and CDR2 SYDVKM. V lost 5 bases, J lost 8 bases, and 19 bases lay in between. This CDR3 has 15 residues. The CDR3 coding sequence is TGTGCCAGCAGTCCCCGCTGGAGGGGAGTAAAGCCCCAGCATTTT. This gives the protein CASSPRWRGVKPQHF.

The chain uses TRBV9 and TRBJ2-2; unclear D gene. Trimming shortened V by 0 bases and J by 0 bases, and 9 bases separated the two germline ends. The CDR3 consists of 16 residues. Looked up from germline, CDR1 is SGDLS and CDR2 is YYNGEE. The CDR3 DNA follows: TGTGCCAGCAGCGTAGTTGTCAGCGCGAACACCGGGGAGCTGTTTTTT. Translating gives CASSVVVSANTGELFF.

The chain is built from TRBV24-1 and TRBJ2-3; possibly TRBD1 for D (6 bases). The germline V gene has CDR1 KGHDR and CDR2 SFDVKD. The CDR3 spans 13 residues. V lost 4 bases and J 6 bases, leaving 10 bases between the germline ends. In nucleotides, the CDR3 is TGTGCCACCAGTGACCGGGACACCGATACGCAGTATTTT. This translates into CATSDRDTDTQYF.

The genes are TRBV10-3 and TRBJ2-2; a possible D gene is TRBD2 (6 bases). Germline-derived CDR1 and CDR2 are ENHRY and SYGVKD. This CDR3 is built from 17 residues. The germline V and J ends were trimmed by 2 bases and 0 bases, with 13 bases remaining between them. Here the CDR3 reads CAISENPPGANTGELFF. For the CDR3, the DNA is TGTGCCATCAGTGAGAACCCTCCGGGAGCGAACACCGGGGAGCTGTTTTTT.

This clonotype has a count of ten or more. The genes are TRBV2 and TRBJ2-1, with D perhaps matching TRBD2 (5 bases). This CDR3 is 15 amino acids long. CDR1 and CDR2 (germline): SNHLY, FYNNEI. Trimming took 3 bases from V and 7 from J, leaving 16 bases between them. The CDR3 nucleotides read TGTGCCAGCAGTGATCGACTAAAGAAAGGGAATGAGCAGTTCTTC. Amino acids: CASSDRLKKGNEQFF.

In its sample, this clonotype was seen many times. The chain has TRBV15 and TRBJ2-3, with D unclear. The CDR3 runs to 16 residues. V was trimmed by 0 bases and J by 2 bases, leaving 12 bases between them. Looked up from germline, CDR1 is LNHNV and CDR2 is YYDKDF (reference sequence). The CDR3, as DNA: TGTGCCACCAGCAGAGAATATGGGCCGTCCACAGATACGCAGTATTTT. It translates to CATSREYGPSTDTQYF.

This clonotype was seen many times. The chain links TRBV7-9 to TRBJ1-2; 7 bases agree with TRBD1. The V segment lost 4 bases and the J segment 6 bases; nucleotides outside the gene matches: 8. CDR3 length equals 14 residues. Germline V gene data show CDR1 as SEHNR and CDR2 as FQNEAQ (reference sequence). In DNA form, the CDR3 reads TGTGCCAGCAGCTGGACGGGACAGAATGATGGCTACACCTTC. This sequence encodes CASSWTGQNDGYTF.

In this sample, this clonotype turned up many times. The chain uses TRBV19 and TRBJ2-7; possible D gene TRBD1, 6 bases. The CDR3 covers 12 residues. Trimming took 7 bases from V and 5 from J, leaving 12 bases between them. Germline CDR1 and CDR2: LNHDA and SQIVND (reference sequence). DNA of the CDR3: TGTGCCAGTATACACAGGGCCCACGAGCAGTACTTC. This translates into CASIHRAHEQYF.

This clonotype was recorded at least ten times. In nucleotides, the CDR3 is TGCAGTGCTAGAGATGGGACAGGGGGCCGGGATACGCAGTATTTT. Translated, it gives CSARDGTGGRDTQYF. The J gene is TRBJ2-3, the V gene TRBV20-1, with 12 bases that match TRBD1. Per germline, CDR1 DFQATT and CDR2 SNEGSKA (reference sequence). The CDR3 has 15 residues. The V gene end was trimmed by 0 bases and the J gene end by 6 bases; junction bases not matched to a gene: 4.

This clonotype occurred many times. This sequence joins TRBV7-9 and TRBJ2-5, with D possibly matching TRBD1 (5 bases). The V gene lost 7 bases and the J gene lost 5 bases, with 11 bases spanning the gap. Germline CDR1 reads SEHNR; CDR2 reads FQNEAQ (reference sequence). This CDR3 has 12 residues. In nucleotides, the CDR3 is TGTGCCAGCACCGTCAAGGGGGAGACCCAGTACTTC. This encodes CASTVKGETQYF.

This clonotype was seen only a few times. The chain couples TRBV21-1 to TRBJ2-6; the DNA was not compared with TRBD1, the D call given in the table. TRBV21-1 corresponds to a pseudogene. This CDR3 has 17 amino acids. The CDR3 region is CASSKGRLGSGANVLTF. Here the CDR3 DNA reads TGTGCCAGCAGCAAGGGACGGTTAGGCTCTGGGGCCAACGTCCTGACTTTC.

J is TRBJ1-1 and V is TRBV7-2; perhaps TRBD1 as D (6 bases). Per the germline V gene, CDR1 is SGHTA and CDR2 is FQGNSA. This CDR3 region has 16 residues. V lost 4 bases and J lost 5, with 20 bases in between. CDR3 amino acids: CASSSRGGGAVTEAFF. CDR3 in DNA: TGTGCCAGCAGCTCCCGGGGTGGGGGGGCTGTGACTGAAGCTTTCTTT.

The chain employs TRBV12-3 or TRBV12-4 and TRBJ2-4; D is unclear. Deletions cut 4 bases from V and 3 bases from J, with 16 bases between. The CDR3 contains 16 residues. Written as DNA, the CDR3 is TGTGCCAGCAGTTCCGAGGCCCTCGGTGACAAAAACATTCAGTACTTC. This codes for CASSSEALGDKNIQYF.

This clonotype occurred many times. This chain uses TRBV9 with TRBJ2-1; a weak D match, TRBD1 (7 bases). The ends were cut back, 0 bases at V and 6 bases at J, with 16 bases in the middle. Germline lookup yields CDR1 SGDLS and CDR2 YYNGEE. CDR3 length equals 16 residues. The CDR3 DNA is TGTGCCAGCAGCGTAGCGGCGGGACAGCGTACCAATGAGCAGTTCTTC. It encodes CASSVAAGQRTNEQFF. Variable domain in full (rest from reference TRBV9 and TRBJ2-1): DSGVTQTPKHLITATGQRVTLRCSPRSGDLSVYWYQQSLDQGLQFLIQYYNGEERAKGNILERFSAQQFPDLHSELNLSSLELGDSALYFCASSVAAGQRTNEQFFGPGTRLTVL.

This clonotype was observed at least ten times. The chain links TRBV11-2 to TRBJ2-1; 15 positions agree with TRBD2. V gave up 4 bases and J gave up 10 bases; unmatched junction bases: 2. The CDR3 contains 14 residues. Looked up from germline, CDR1 is SGHAT and CDR2 is FQNNGV. CDR3 in amino acids: CASSSGTSGGEQFF. In DNA, the CDR3 is TGTGCCAGCAGCTCCGGGACTAGCGGGGGGGAGCAGTTCTTC.